This T cell receptor (beta chain) was recorded in a study of identical twins. Per the germline V gene, CDR1 is MNHEY and CDR2 is SMNVEV (reference sequence). V dropped 3 bases and J dropped 7; count of bases not matched to a gene: 9. There are 16 residues in the CDR3. TCRdb analysed the 5' RACE reads with MiXCR anew, one entry per CDR3 protein. The sample consists of a few hundred thousand distinct CDR3 sequences, less than 9.5% of them appearing once. This clonotype was counted between two and nine times. These data also featured in a second study, about yellow fever vaccine responses in identical twins.

The origin of this receptor is a woman aged 18-30 years in good health. The chain has TRBV27 and TRBJ2-1, with TRBD2 matching 10 bases. The specimen sequenced was CD8+ T cells sorted from blood. The CDR3 loop reads CASSFIAGGPENEQFF. The DNA for the CDR3 is TGTGCCAGCAGTTTTATAGCGGGGGGCCCGGAGAATGAGCAGTTCTTC.